Below, 19 T cell receptor beta chains from the same sample are listed, as sequenced in a study of T cells after yellow fever vaccination. TCRdb analysed the 5' RACE reads with MiXCR anew, one entry per CDR3 protein. The table includes around 600,000 distinct CDR3 sequences, roughly an eighth detected once. Sequenced material: PBMCs, taken on the day of the yellow fever booster vaccination. Receptors originate from a man aged 30 to 45 who received the YFV17D yellow fever vaccine.

This sequence joins TRBV9 and TRBJ2-5, with 8 bases aligning to TRBD2. Per germline, CDR1 SGDLS and CDR2 YYNGEE. The CDR3 is made up of 15 amino acids. Trimming at V came to 2 bases and at J to 5 bases, leaving 8 bases not matched to a gene. The CDR3 coding sequence is TGTGCCAGCAGCGTGGATAGCGGGGTTGGTGAGACCCAGTACTTC. Translated: CASSVDSGVGETQYF.

This clonotype was picked up many times. The J gene is TRBJ2-7, the V gene TRBV10-3, with 12 positions matching TRBD1. V lost 6 bases and J lost 7; bases outside the gene matches: 7. CDR3 length equals 14 residues. Germline V CDR1 and CDR2: ENHRY, SYGVKD. The CDR3 sequence is CAISPGQGAGEQYF. Written as DNA, the CDR3 is TGTGCCATCAGCCCGGGACAGGGGGCCGGGGAGCAGTACTTC.

This clonotype was counted many times. The chain combines TRBV28 with TRBJ2-7; D ambiguous. Trimming took 6 bases from V and 7 from J, leaving 16 bases between them. The CDR3 contains 13 residues. Germline V gene data show CDR1 as MDHEN and CDR2 as SYDVKM. CDR3 sequence (DNA): TGTGCCAGCAGAAGACTCGTCGCTGGGGAGCAGTACTTC. This translates into CASRRLVAGEQYF.

The chain combines TRBV20-1 with TRBJ1-1; 7 bases agree with TRBD1. V lost 4 bases to trimming and J lost 7 bases; unmatched junction nucleotides: 6. Germline V gives CDR1 DFQATT, CDR2 SNEGSKA (reference sequence). The CDR3 sequence is 12 residues long. The CDR3, as DNA: TGCAGTGCTAATGACAGGGACGTTGAAGCTTTCTTT. Its protein is CSANDRDVEAFF.

This clonotype was counted at least ten times. J is TRBJ1-5 and V is TRBV6-5; D is possibly TRBD1 (5 bases). V was clipped by 4 bases and J by 3 bases, with 13 bases between them. This CDR3 is built from 15 residues. Germline assignment: CDR1 MNHEY and CDR2 SVGAGI. The CDR3 DNA is TGTGCCAGCAGTTTCCGGGACGGGCACAATCAGCCCCAGCATTTT. Translating gives CASSFRDGHNQPQHF.

The J gene is TRBJ2-7, the V gene TRBV28; the D is unclear. This CDR3 comprises 14 residues. Germline-derived CDR1 and CDR2 are MDHEN and SYDVKM. Deletions cut 6 bases from V and 2 bases from J, with 14 bases between. The CDR3 DNA reads as TGTGCCAGCAGGACACGACATGGCACCTACGAGCAGTACTTC. It translates to CASRTRHGTYEQYF.

The chain couples TRBV5-1 to TRBJ2-1; D unclear. CDR3 size: 15 residues. Deletions cut 4 bases from V and 0 bases from J, with 11 bases between. Germline loops: CDR1 SGHRS, CDR2 YFSETQ. The CDR3 region is CASSVDPPSYNEQFF. The CDR3 region has the DNA TGCGCCAGCAGCGTGGACCCTCCCTCCTACAATGAGCAGTTCTTC.

The chain recombines TRBV20-1 with TRBJ1-6; 8 bases fit TRBD1. The length of the CDR3 is 16 residues. The V gene's germline CDR1 is DFQATT and CDR2 SNEGSKA (reference sequence). V trimming: 1 base; J trimming: 7 bases; junction bases outside the gene matches: 9. The CDR3 nucleotides are TGCAGTGCTAGAGTCGCGGGACAGGCCACGAATTCACCCCTCCACTTT. This encodes CSARVAGQATNSPLHF.

This clonotype was counted a few times. The genes are TRBV30 and TRBJ1-6, with D unresolved. This CDR3 comprises 14 residues. Trimming cost V 0 bases and J 7 bases, with 10 bases left between them. Germline V CDR1 and CDR2: GTSNPN, SVGIG (reference sequence). The chain's CDR3 is CAWSVRSLNSPLHF. Written as DNA, the CDR3 is TGTGCCTGGAGTGTTCGGTCCTTAAATTCACCCCTCCACTTT. The variable domain in full, with the rest retrieved from reference TRBV30 and TRBJ1-6, is SQTIHQWPATLVQPVGSPLSLECTVEGTSNPNLYWYRQAAGRGLQLLFYSVGIGQISSEVPQNLSASRPQDRQFILSSKKLLLSDSGFYLCAWSVRSLNSPLHFGNGTRLTVT.

This clonotype was counted between two and nine times. The gene calls are TRBV18 and TRBJ2-7; TRBD1 is a possible D gene (5 bases). Deletions cut 5 bases from V and 0 bases from J, with 14 bases between. Germline loops: CDR1 KGHSH, CDR2 LQKENI. The CDR3 length is 15 residues. The CDR3 reads CASSLGVPRSYEQYF. The CDR3 region has the DNA TGTGCCAGCTCATTAGGGGTTCCCCGCTCCTACGAGCAGTACTTC.

This sequence joins TRBV5-6 and TRBJ2-5; no firm D call. Germline V gene data show CDR1 as SGHDT and CDR2 as YYEEEE. Deletions cut 2 bases from V and 5 bases from J, with 7 bases between. The CDR3 has 12 amino acids. CDR3 coding DNA: TGTGCCAGCAGCTTTTCGTGGGAGACCCAGTACTTC. Amino acids: CASSFSWETQYF.

The CDR3 DNA follows: TGCAGTGCTAGGGCAGGGACAGGGTTCGAGCAGTACTTC. Its translation: CSARAGTGFEQYF. This sequence joins TRBV20-1 and TRBJ2-7, with TRBD1 identical over 9 bases. The CDR3 is 13 residues long. With V trimmed by 3 bases and J by 6 bases, 6 bases remained unmatched. CDR1 DFQATT and CDR2 SNEGSKA come from the germline V gene (reference sequence).

This clonotype appeared a few times. The CDR3 DNA reads TGTGCCAGCAGCTCCCCTTCAACCGACCACGAGCAGTACTTC. The encoded protein is CASSSPSTDHEQYF. The chain has TRBV5-6 and TRBJ2-7; no clear D. The V gene lost 3 bases and the J gene lost 5 bases, with 15 bases spanning the gap. CDR3 length equals 14 residues. Per the germline V gene, CDR1 is SGHDT and CDR2 is YYEEEE.

The sample holds a few counts of this clonotype. The genes are TRBV20-1 and TRBJ2-3; D is possibly TRBD2 (5 bases). The germline V and J ends were trimmed by 6 bases and 3 bases, with 13 bases remaining between them. Germline-derived CDR1 and CDR2 are DFQATT and SNEGSKA (reference sequence). This CDR3 is built from 13 residues. CDR3 sequence (DNA): TGCAGTGCACGGGAAGGGCCAACAGATACGCAGTATTTT. Its translation is CSAREGPTDTQYF.

The CDR3 reads CASGGVDWNSPLHF. The CDR3 nucleotides are TGTGCCAGCGGGGGAGTCGACTGGAATTCACCCCTCCACTTT. The V call is TRBV7-2, the J call TRBJ1-6; possibly TRBD1 for D (5 bases). Looked up from germline, CDR1 is SGHTA and CDR2 is FQGNSA. The CDR3 sequence is 14 residues long. V was pared by 8 bases and J by 7 bases, with 15 bases between.

In this sample, this clonotype turned up many times. The rearrangement uses TRBV5-1 and TRBJ2-2, with TRBD2 identical over 10 bases. The germline V gene has CDR1 SGHRS and CDR2 YFSETQ. The CDR3 is made up of 15 amino acids. V was pared by 7 bases and J by 2 bases, with 5 bases of the junction left unmatched. CDR3 amino acids: CASSPSGRNTGELFF. CDR3 nucleotide sequence: TGCGCCAGCTCCCCTAGCGGGAGAAACACCGGGGAGCTGTTTTTT.

This clonotype was detected a few times. This sequence joins TRBV7-2 and TRBJ2-1, with unresolved D. V gave up 1 base and J gave up 5 bases, with 9 bases separating them. This CDR3 has 14 amino acids. From germline, CDR1 is SGHTA and CDR2 FQGNSA. CDR3 nucleotide sequence: TGTGCCAGCAGCTTAGGGTACACGAACAATGAGCAGTTCTTC. Its translation: CASSLGYTNNEQFF. Together with reference TRBV7-2 and TRBJ2-1, the CDR3 gives the full variable domain: GAGVSQSPSNKVTEKGKDVELRCDPISGHTALYWYRQSLGQGLEFLIYFQGNSAPDKSGLPSDRFSAERTGGSVSTLTIQRTQQEDSAVYLCASSLGYTNNEQFFGPGTRLTVL.

This clonotype was seen only a few times. The chain couples TRBV11-1 to TRBJ2-1; 9 bases are shared with TRBD2. CDR1 and CDR2 (germline): SGHAT, FQDESV (reference sequence). V shed 0 bases, J shed 1 base, and the junction held 16 bases outside the gene matches. The CDR3 loop spans 21 amino acids. CDR3 bases: TGTGCCAGCAGCTTAGCCGGGGCTAGCGGGACAGCTCGCAGATCCTACAATGAGCAGTTCTTC. It specifies CASSLAGASGTARRSYNEQFF. The entire variable domain, with the rest obtained from reference TRBV11-1 and TRBJ2-1, is as follows: EAEVAQSPRYKITEKSQAVAFWCDPISGHATLYWYRQILGQGPELLVQFQDESVVDDSQLPKDRFSAERLKGVDSTLKIQPAELGDSAMYLCASSLAGASGTARRSYNEQFFGPGTRLTVL.

The table lists this clonotype with many counts. The chain carries TRBV30 and TRBJ2-1; maybe TRBD2 (6 bases). Trimming removed 2 bases at V and 4 bases at J, with 15 bases between. Germline lookup yields CDR1 GTSNPN and CDR2 SVGIG (reference sequence). The CDR3 spans 15 residues. This CDR3 reads CAWSKYGSRYNEQFF. The CDR3 DNA reads as TGTGCCTGGAGTAAGTACGGGAGTAGGTACAATGAGCAGTTCTTC.